This section outlines one T cell receptor beta chain sequence together with its context. The data derive from a study of CD8+CD57+ T cells in acquired aplastic anemia. It was genomic DNA that served as the template for profiling TCR beta VDJ and CDR3. TCRdb ran MiXCR on the reads and lists one entry per CDR3 protein. The table shows over 200,000 distinct CDR3 sequences, with over 60% occurring only once. Trimming took 4 bases from V and 1 from J, leaving 15 bases between them. Germline CDR1 reads LNHNV; CDR2 reads YYDKDF (reference sequence). CDR3 size: 16 residues. This sequence originates from a human donor in good health. The chain uses TRBV15 and TRBJ2-3; D assignment may be TRBD1 or TRBD2 (5 bases each). Sample: sorted CD4+, CD8+, or CD8+CD57+ T cells (not recorded which) from PBMCs. For the CDR3, the DNA is TGTGCCACCAGCAACGATAAAAGGGGACGCACAGATACGCAGTATTTT. It specifies CATSNDKRGRTDTQYF.